Described below is a single T cell receptor beta chain sequence and its context. The germline gives CDR1 SGHVS, CDR2 FNYEAQ. V was shortened by 5 bases and J by 2 bases, with 12 bases between the two germline ends. The CDR3 sequence is 14 residues long. TCRdb's copy holds only in-frame clones and misses some; the assay was immunoSEQ multiplex PCR. The table includes tens of thousands of clones, roughly 89% detected once. This sample stems from a study of T cell changes during pregnancy in multiple sclerosis. V usage is TRBV7-6 and J usage is TRBJ2-5; weak D call: TRBD2 (6 bases). Sequences were derived from CD4+ T cells from peripheral blood mononuclear cells, sampled in the first trimester of pregnancy. This receptor was identified in a female donor in good health, enrolled as a control in a pregnancy study. The CDR3, as DNA: TGTGCCAGCAGCCCTCGGGAGAGGCAAGAGACCCAGTACTTC. Encoded protein: CASSPRERQETQYF.